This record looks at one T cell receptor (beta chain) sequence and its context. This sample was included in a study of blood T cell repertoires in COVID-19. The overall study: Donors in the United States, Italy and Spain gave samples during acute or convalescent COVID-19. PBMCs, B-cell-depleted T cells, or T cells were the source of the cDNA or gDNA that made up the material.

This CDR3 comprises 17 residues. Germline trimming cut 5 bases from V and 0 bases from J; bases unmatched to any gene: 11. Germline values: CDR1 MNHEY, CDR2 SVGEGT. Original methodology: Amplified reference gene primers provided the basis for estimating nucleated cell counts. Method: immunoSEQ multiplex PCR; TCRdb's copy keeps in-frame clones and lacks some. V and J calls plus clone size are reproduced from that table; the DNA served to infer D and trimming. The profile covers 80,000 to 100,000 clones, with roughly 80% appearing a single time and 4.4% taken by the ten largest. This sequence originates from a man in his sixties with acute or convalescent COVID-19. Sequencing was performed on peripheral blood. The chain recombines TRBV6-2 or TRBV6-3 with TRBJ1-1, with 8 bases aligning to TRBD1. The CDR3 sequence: CASSPHGTGPMNTEAFF. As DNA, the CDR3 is TGTGCCAGCAGTCCACACGGGACAGGACCGATGAACACTGAAGCTTTCTTT.